The subject of this entry is one T cell receptor (beta chain). V lost 4 bases, J lost 8 bases, and 23 bases lay in between. The CDR3 spans 17 residues. Germline lookup yields CDR1 LNHNV and CDR2 YYDKDF (reference sequence). 60 Vbeta and 13 Jbeta primers were used in PCR. Measured with immunoSEQ multiplex PCR; TCRdb has only the in-frame clones, and not every one. This table has fewer than 150,000 clones, roughly 75% appearing once. This entry is derived from a study of cytomegalovirus exposure and HLA in healthy donors. The source of this sequence is a man aged 25 to 45 in good health and CMV-seronegative. The chain employs TRBV15 and TRBJ2-2, with D possibly TRBD1 on 7 matching bases. The sequenced sample consisted of PBMCs. The CDR3 DNA follows: TGTGCCACCAGCAAACGTACGGAGGGACAGCAGACTGGGGAGCTGTTTTTT. Translating gives CATSKRTEGQQTGELFF.